The present T cell receptor (beta chain) was sequenced within a study of blood T cell repertoires in COVID-19 (dated by TCRdb to 2020 to 2022). With regard to the full study: Collaborator samples came from the United States, Italy and Spain and covered acute and convalescent phases of COVID-19. The material from the prospective study consisted of cDNA or gDNA derived from T cells, B-cell-depleted T cells, or PBMCs. Subjects who had been exposed to COVID-19, were actively infected with it, or had recovered from it provided the deeply sampled blood TCRbeta repertoires that made up the dataset. The repertoires were released in a freely available public database meant as a resource for research on the immune response to SARS-CoV-2. The samples were drawn from the first 160 participants of the ongoing ImmuneRACE study and from roughly 1,300 subjects provided by 6 global collaborators. A de-identified subject ID, COVID-19 status, age in years and sex were almost always included in the sample metadata. Where available, HLA class I and class II types were obtained from metadata supplied by the sample provider rather than from assay-based typing.

TCRbeta CDR3 regions were amplified from genomic DNA by means of the immunoSEQ Assay, a bias-controlled multiplex PCR. For the original study's pipeline: The number of nucleated cells in each sample was estimated from the amplification of reference gene primers within the assay. To quantify the absolute abundance of each unique TCRbeta CDR3 rearrangement, sequence reads were collapsed and filtered. For each sample, productive Simpson clonality was calculated as the square root of Simpson's diversity index over productive rearrangements. TCRdb mirrors the immuneACCESS table, restricted to in-frame sequences. Some clones are absent from its copies; in checked studies, under half trace to an unresolved V gene, and the reason for the others is unknown. V and J calls and clone size are copied from that table; D and trimming were computed from the DNA. A total of about 260,000 clones appear in this sample, about 89% of them only once. Over 2% of the sample belongs to the ten largest clones.

Worth noting for this clone: Its antigen is unknown. Base-call qualities are not available, and no considerably larger clone is one nucleotide away.

Each collaborating institution followed its own protocols to collect whole blood in K2EDTA tubes. Collaborator samples were shipped for TCRbeta analysis as frozen whole blood, isolated PBMCs, or DNA extracted from either sample type. CDR1 and CDR2 are read off the germline V gene as SNHLY and FYNNEI. Between the V and J ends, shortened by 7 bases and 4 bases respectively, the junction contains 11 bases. Reading from cysteine to phenylalanine, the CDR3 counts 13 amino acids. Of the read, only the CDR3 DNA is kept; its 39 bases are in frame from base 1. Overall study results and their limits: How much clinical and demographic metadata was included differed by source and by participant, and the metadata was provided uncurated.

The TCR sequence derives from a woman between 50 and 59 years old with acute or convalescent COVID-19. The sequencing sample was made of peripheral blood. This chain joins TRBV2 to TRBJ1-5, and the D gene may be TRBD1, 5 bases matching. The DNA is TGTGCCAGCAATTTACAGGAGAATCAGCCCCAGCATTTT. Translated, this gives CASNLQENQPQHF. Outside the CDR3, residues come from the reference TRBV2 and TRBJ1-5 proteins, so the full variable domain is: EPEVTQTPSHQVTQMGQEVILRCVPISNHLYFYWYRQILGQKVEFLVSFYNNEISEKSEIFDDQFSVERPDGSNFTLKIRSTKLEDSAMYFCASNLQENQPQHFGDGTRLSIL.